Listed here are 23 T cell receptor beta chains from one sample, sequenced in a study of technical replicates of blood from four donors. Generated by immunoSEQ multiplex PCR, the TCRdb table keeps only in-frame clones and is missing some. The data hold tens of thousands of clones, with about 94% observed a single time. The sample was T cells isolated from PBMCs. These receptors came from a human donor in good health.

In nucleotides, the CDR3 is TGTGCCAGCAGGACCGGGGGGGGGATCACGTACAATGAGCAGTTCTTC. It encodes CASRTGGGITYNEQFF. The chain joins TRBV6-6 to TRBJ2-1, with TRBD2 matching over 8 bases. The V segment lost 6 bases and the J segment 4 bases; nucleotides outside the gene matches: 11. This CDR3 is built from 16 residues. Germline loops: CDR1 MNHNY, CDR2 SVGAGI (reference sequence).

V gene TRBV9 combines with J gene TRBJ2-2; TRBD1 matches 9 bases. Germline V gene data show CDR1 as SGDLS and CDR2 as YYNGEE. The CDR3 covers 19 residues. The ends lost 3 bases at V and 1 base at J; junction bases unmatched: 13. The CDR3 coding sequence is TGTGCCAGCAGCGCCCCGGGGTGGGGACAGGGTCAGAACACCGGGGAGCTGTTTTTT. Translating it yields CASSAPGWGQGQNTGELFF.

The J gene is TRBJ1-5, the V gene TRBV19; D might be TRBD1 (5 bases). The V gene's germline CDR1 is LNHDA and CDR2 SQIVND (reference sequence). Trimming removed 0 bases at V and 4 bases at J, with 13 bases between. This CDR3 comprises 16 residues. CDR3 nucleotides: TGTGCCAGTAGTATAGATAGGCGTGGGGGGAATCAGCCCCAGCATTTT. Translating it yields CASSIDRRGGNQPQHF. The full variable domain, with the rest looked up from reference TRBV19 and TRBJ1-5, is DGGITQSPKYLFRKEGQNVTLSCEQNLNHDAMYWYRQDPGQGLRLIYYSQIVNDFQKGDIAEGYSVSREKKESFPLTVTSAQKNPTAFYLCASSIDRRGGNQPQHFGDGTRLSIL.

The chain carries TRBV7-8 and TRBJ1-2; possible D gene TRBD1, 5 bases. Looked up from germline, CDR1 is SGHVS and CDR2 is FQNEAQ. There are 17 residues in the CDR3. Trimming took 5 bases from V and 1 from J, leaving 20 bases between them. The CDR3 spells CASSISRPGRDNYGYTF. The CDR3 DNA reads TGTGCCAGCAGCATTAGCAGGCCAGGGCGAGATAACTATGGCTACACCTTC.

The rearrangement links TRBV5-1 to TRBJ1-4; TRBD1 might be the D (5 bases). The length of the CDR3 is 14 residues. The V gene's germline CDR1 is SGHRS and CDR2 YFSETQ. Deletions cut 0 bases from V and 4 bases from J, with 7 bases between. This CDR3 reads CASSLGGGNEKLFF. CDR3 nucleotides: TGCGCCAGCAGCTTGGGCGGGGGTAATGAAAAACTGTTTTTT.

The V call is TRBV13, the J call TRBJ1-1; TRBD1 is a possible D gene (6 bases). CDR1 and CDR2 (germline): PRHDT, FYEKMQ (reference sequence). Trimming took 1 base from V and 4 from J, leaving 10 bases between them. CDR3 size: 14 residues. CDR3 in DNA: TGTGCCAGCAGCTTAGTTTCAGGGGCCACTGAAGCTTTCTTT. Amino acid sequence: CASSLVSGATEAFF.

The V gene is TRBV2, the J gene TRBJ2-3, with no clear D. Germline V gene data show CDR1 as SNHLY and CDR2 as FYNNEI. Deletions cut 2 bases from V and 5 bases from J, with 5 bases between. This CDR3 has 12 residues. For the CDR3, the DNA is TGTGCCAGCAGTGAATCCGGAGATACGCAGTATTTT. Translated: CASSESGDTQYF. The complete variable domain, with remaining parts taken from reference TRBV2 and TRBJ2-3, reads EPEVTQTPSHQVTQMGQEVILRCVPISNHLYFYWYRQILGQKVEFLVSFYNNEISEKSEIFDDQFSVERPDGSNFTLKIRSTKLEDSAMYFCASSESGDTQYFGPGTRLTVL.

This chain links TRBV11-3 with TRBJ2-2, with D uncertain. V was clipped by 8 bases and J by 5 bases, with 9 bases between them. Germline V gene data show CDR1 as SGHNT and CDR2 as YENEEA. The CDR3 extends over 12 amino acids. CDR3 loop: CASGLVTGELFF. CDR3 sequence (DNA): TGTGCCAGCGGGCTGGTTACCGGGGAGCTGTTTTTT. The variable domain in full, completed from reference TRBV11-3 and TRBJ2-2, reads EAGVVQSPRYKIIEKKQPVAFWCNPISGHNTLYWYLQNLGQGPELLIRYENEEAVDDSQLPKDRFSAERLKGVDSTLKIQPAELGDSAVYLCASGLVTGELFFGEGSRLTVL.

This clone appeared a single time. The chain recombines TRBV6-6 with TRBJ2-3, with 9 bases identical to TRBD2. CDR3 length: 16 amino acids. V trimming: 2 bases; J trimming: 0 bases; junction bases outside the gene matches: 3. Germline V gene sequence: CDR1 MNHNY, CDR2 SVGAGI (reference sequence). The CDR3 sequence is CASSYASGGSTDTQYF. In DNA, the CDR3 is TGTGCCAGCAGTTACGCGAGCGGGGGGAGCACAGATACGCAGTATTTT.

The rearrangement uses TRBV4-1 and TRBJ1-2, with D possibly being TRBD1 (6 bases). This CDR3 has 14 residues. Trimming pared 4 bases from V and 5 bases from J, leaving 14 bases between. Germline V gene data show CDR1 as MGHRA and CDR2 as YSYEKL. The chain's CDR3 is CASSPQGIGYGYTF. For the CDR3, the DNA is TGCGCCAGCAGCCCACAGGGCATAGGTTATGGCTACACCTTC.

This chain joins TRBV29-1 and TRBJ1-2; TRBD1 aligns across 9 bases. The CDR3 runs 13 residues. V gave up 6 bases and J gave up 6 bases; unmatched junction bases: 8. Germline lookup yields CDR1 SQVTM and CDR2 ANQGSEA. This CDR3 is CSVWTGEGNGYTF. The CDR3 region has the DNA TGCAGCGTCTGGACAGGGGAGGGGAATGGCTACACCTTC. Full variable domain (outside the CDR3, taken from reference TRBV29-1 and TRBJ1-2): SAVISQKPSRDICQRGTSLTIQCQVDSQVTMMFWYRQQPGQSLTLIATANQGSEATYESGFVIDKFPISRPNLTFSTLTVSNMSPEDSSIYLCSVWTGEGNGYTFGSGTRLTVV.

The CDR3, as DNA: TGCAGCGTTGAGGGCAGGGGGACTGAAGCTTTCTTT. Translating gives CSVEGRGTEAFF. The V and J genes are TRBV29-1 and TRBJ1-1; 7 bases fit TRBD1. With 3 bases clipped from V and 5 bases from J, the junction kept 3 bases outside the gene matches. The germline gives CDR1 SQVTM, CDR2 ANQGSEA. The CDR3 has 12 amino acids.

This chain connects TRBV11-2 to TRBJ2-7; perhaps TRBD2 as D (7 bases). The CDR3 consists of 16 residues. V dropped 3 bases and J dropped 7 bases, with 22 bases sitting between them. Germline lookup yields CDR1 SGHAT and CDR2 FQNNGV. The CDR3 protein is CASSLNLMAGAQEQYF. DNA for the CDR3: TGTGCCAGCAGCTTGAACCTAATGGCGGGGGCGCAAGAGCAGTACTTC. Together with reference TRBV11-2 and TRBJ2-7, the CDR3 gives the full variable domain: EAGVAQSPRYKIIEKRQSVAFWCNPISGHATLYWYQQILGQGPKLLIQFQNNGVVDDSQLPKDRFSAERLKGVDSTLKIQPAKLEDSAVYLCASSLNLMAGAQEQYFGPGTRLTVT.

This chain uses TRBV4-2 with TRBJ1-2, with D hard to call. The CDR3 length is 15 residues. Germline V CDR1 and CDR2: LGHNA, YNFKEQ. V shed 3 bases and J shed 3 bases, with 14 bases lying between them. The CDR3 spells CASSQVETFHYGYTF. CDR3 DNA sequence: TGTGCCAGCAGCCAGGTCGAGACTTTTCACTATGGCTACACCTTC.

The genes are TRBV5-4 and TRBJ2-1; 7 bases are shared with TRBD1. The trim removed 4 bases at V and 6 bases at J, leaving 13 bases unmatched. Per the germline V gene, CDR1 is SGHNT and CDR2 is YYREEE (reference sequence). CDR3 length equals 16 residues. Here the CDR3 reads CASSLRGQFGPNEQFF. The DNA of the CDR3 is TGTGCCAGCAGCCTGAGGGGGCAGTTTGGGCCCAATGAGCAGTTCTTC.

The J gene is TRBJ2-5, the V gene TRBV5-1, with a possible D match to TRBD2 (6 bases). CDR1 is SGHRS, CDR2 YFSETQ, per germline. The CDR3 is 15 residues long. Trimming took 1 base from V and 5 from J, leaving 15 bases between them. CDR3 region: CASSLNGGALETQYF. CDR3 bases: TGCGCCAGCAGCTTGAACGGGGGTGCTCTCGAGACCCAGTACTTC.

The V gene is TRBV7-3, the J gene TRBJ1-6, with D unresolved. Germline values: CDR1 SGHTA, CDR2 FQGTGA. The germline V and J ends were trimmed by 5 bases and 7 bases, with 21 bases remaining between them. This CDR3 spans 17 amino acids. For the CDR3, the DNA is TGTGCCAGCAGCACCACGAGAGGGCCATCTTTGAATTCACCCCTCCACTTT. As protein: CASSTTRGPSLNSPLHF.

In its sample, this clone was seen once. This CDR3 reads CASSLSKYTDTQYF. The CDR3 DNA follows: TGCGCCAGCAGCTTGAGCAAGTACACAGATACGCAGTATTTT. V and J are TRBV5-1 and TRBJ2-3; D unclear. CDR1 SGHRS and CDR2 YFSETQ come from the germline V gene. This CDR3 comprises 14 residues. Trimming took off 1 base at V and 2 bases at J, with 8 bases between the two ends.

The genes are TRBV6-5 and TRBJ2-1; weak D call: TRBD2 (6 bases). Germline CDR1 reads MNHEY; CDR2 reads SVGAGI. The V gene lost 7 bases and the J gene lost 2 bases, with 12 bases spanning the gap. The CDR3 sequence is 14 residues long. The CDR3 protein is CASIGGTPYNEQFF. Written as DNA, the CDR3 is TGTGCCAGCATCGGCGGGACTCCCTACAATGAGCAGTTCTTC.

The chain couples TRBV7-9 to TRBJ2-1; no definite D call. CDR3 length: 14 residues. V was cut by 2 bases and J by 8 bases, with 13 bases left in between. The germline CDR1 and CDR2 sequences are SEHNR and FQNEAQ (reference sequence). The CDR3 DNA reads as TGTGCCAGCAGCTTATTCGAGTCTCTTTATGAGCAGTTCTTC. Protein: CASSLFESLYEQFF.

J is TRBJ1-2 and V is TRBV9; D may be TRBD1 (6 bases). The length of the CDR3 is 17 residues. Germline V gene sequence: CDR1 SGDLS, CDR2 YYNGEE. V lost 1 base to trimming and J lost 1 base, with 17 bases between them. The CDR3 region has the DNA TGTGCCAGCAGCGTATTTTCCTGGACAGCTAATAACTATGGCTACACCTTC. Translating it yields CASSVFSWTANNYGYTF.

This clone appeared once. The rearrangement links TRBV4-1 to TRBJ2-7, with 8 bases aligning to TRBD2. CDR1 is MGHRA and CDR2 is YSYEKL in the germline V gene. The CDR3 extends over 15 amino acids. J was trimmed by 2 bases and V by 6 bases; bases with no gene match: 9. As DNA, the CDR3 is TGCGCCAGCAGGAGGGACTCGGGGGGGACCTACGAGCAGTACTTC. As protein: CASRRDSGGTYEQYF.

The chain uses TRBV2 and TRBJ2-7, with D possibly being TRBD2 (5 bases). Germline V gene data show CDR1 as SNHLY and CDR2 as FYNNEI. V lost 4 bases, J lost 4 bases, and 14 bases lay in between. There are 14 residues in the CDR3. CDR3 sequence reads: CASSGTGNRYEQYF. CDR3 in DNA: TGTGCCAGCAGTGGGACCGGGAATAGGTACGAGCAGTACTTC.